Below, 17 T cell receptor beta chains from the same sample are listed, as sequenced in a study of immune cell composition in non-small cell lung cancer. The normal lung sample lay at least 3 cm, and maximally far, from the tumour. Data came from immunoSEQ multiplex PCR; TCRdb stores just in-frame clones and leaves some out. The repertoire has about 2,800 clones, over 65% of them found once; the top ten carry around a sixth. Sequenced: non-adjacent lung tissue. These receptors were obtained from a human donor with non-small cell lung cancer.

The V and J genes are TRBV7-2 and TRBJ2-4; the D is unclear. This CDR3 has 16 amino acids. From germline, CDR1 is SGHTA and CDR2 FQGNSA. Trimming stripped 4 bases from V and 0 bases from J, with 13 bases between. CDR3 region: CASSSEGGLAKNIQYF. In nucleotides, the CDR3 is TGTGCCAGCAGCTCCGAAGGTGGGCTAGCCAAAAACATTCAGTACTTC.

The gene calls are TRBV19 and TRBJ2-1; 14 nucleotides agree with TRBD2. The CDR3 loop spans 14 amino acids. Germline V lookup: CDR1 LNHDA, CDR2 SQIVND (reference sequence). The junction had 4 bases not matched to a gene; V was cut back by 7 bases and J by 8 bases. This chain's CDR3 is CASKGTSGGYEQFF. The DNA of the CDR3 is TGTGCCAGTAAGGGGACTAGCGGGGGCTATGAGCAGTTCTTC.

The V gene is TRBV30, the J gene TRBJ2-1, with 9 positions matching TRBD1. CDR3 length: 16 amino acids. Germline V CDR1 and CDR2: GTSNPN, SVGIG (reference sequence). Trimming took 3 bases from V and 0 from J; bases not matched to a gene: 6. CDR3 in DNA: TGTGCCTGGAGCACTGGACAGGGGAGCTCCTACAATGAGCAGTTCTTC. Translation: CAWSTGQGSSYNEQFF.

This clone was seen a single time. V usage is TRBV5-1 and J usage is TRBJ1-1, with 11 bases matching TRBD1. Germline trimming cut 0 bases from V and 4 bases from J; bases unmatched to any gene: 2. The germline V gene encodes CDR1 SGHRS and CDR2 YFSETQ. The length of the CDR3 is 15 residues. The CDR3 DNA follows: TGCGCCAGCAGCTTGGGGACAGGGGGCCCCACTGAAGCTTTCTTT. Translation: CASSLGTGGPTEAFF. Based on the CDR3 plus reference TRBV5-1 and TRBJ1-1, the full variable domain is KAGVTQTPRYLIKTRGQQVTLSCSPISGHRSVSWYQQTPGQGLQFLFEYFSETQRNKGNFPGRFSGRQFSNSRSEMNVSTLELGDSALYLCASSLGTGGPTEAFFGQGTRLTVV.

The CDR3 protein is CASGLAGGTETQYF. CDR3 nucleotides: TGTGCCAGCGGGTTAGCGGGGGGAACGGAGACCCAGTACTTC. J is TRBJ2-5 and V is TRBV11-2; 10 nucleotides line up with TRBD2. This CDR3 region has 14 residues. V dropped 8 bases and J dropped 5; count of bases not matched to a gene: 8. CDR1 is SGHAT and CDR2 is FQNNGV in the germline V gene. Using reference TRBV11-2 and TRBJ2-5 for the parts outside the CDR3, the full variable domain is EAGVAQSPRYKIIEKRQSVAFWCNPISGHATLYWYQQILGQGPKLLIQFQNNGVVDDSQLPKDRFSAERLKGVDSTLKIQPAKLEDSAVYLCASGLAGGTETQYFGPGTRLLVL.

This chain links TRBV11-2 with TRBJ1-3; D might be TRBD1 (6 bases). Looked up from germline, CDR1 is SGHAT and CDR2 is FQNNGV. The CDR3 has 16 residues. The V end was cut by 1 base, the J end by 1 base, with 11 bases between. DNA for the CDR3: TGTGCCAGCAGCTTAGGAGGGGGATCTTCTGGAAACACCATATATTTT. It encodes CASSLGGGSSGNTIYF.

V and J are TRBV9 and TRBJ1-3; D is ambiguous. Germline CDR1 reads SGDLS; CDR2 reads YYNGEE. The CDR3 consists of 14 residues. Trimming removed 0 bases at V and 14 bases at J, with 18 bases between. CDR3 DNA: TGTGCCAGCAGCGTAGGACTGGCAGACACGGGAGTATATTTT. It encodes CASSVGLADTGVYF.

This sequence joins TRBV29-1 and TRBJ1-1; D is uncertain. The V end was cut by 6 bases, the J end by 4 bases, with 18 bases between. The CDR3 consists of 14 residues. The germline gives CDR1 SQVTM, CDR2 ANQGSEA. This CDR3 is CSVAGSPLSTEAFF. CDR3 DNA sequence: TGCAGCGTAGCCGGGTCTCCCCTTAGCACTGAAGCTTTCTTT. Looking up the rest from reference TRBV29-1 and TRBJ1-1 gives the full variable domain: SAVISQKPSRDICQRGTSLTIQCQVDSQVTMMFWYRQQPGQSLTLIATANQGSEATYESGFVIDKFPISRPNLTFSTLTVSNMSPEDSSIYLCSVAGSPLSTEAFFGQGTRLTVV.

The gene calls are TRBV7-9 and TRBJ1-3; D is unresolved. V was pared by 1 base and J by 0 bases, with 7 bases between. This CDR3 has 15 amino acids. The germline V gene has CDR1 SEHNR and CDR2 FQNEAQ (reference sequence). The CDR3 loop is CASSLEAGSGNTIYF. The CDR3 DNA follows: TGTGCCAGCAGCTTAGAGGCAGGCTCTGGAAACACCATATATTTT.

V usage is TRBV11-3 and J usage is TRBJ2-3, with 8 nucleotides matching TRBD1. This CDR3 is built from 14 residues. The V and J ends lost 5 bases and 6 bases, in that order; junction bases with no gene match: 7. CDR1 is SGHNT, CDR2 YENEEA, per germline. CDR3 nucleotide sequence: TGTGCCAGCAGCCAAACAGGGGGGAAGGATACGCAGTATTTT. It is translated as CASSQTGGKDTQYF.

The chain links TRBV11-2 to TRBJ2-3, with TRBD2 matching over 8 bases. CDR3 length equals 16 residues. V shed 3 bases, J shed 4 bases, and the junction held 9 bases outside the gene matches. Germline V gene sequence: CDR1 SGHAT, CDR2 FQNNGV. The CDR3: CASSFAAGGSSDTQYF. As DNA, the CDR3 is TGTGCCAGCAGCTTCGCGGCGGGAGGTAGCTCAGATACGCAGTATTTT.

The rearrangement joins TRBV7-9 to TRBJ2-1; D is perhaps TRBD1 (6 bases). The V gene lost 5 bases and the J gene lost 2 bases, with 16 bases spanning the gap. CDR3 length: 16 residues. The V gene's germline CDR1 is SEHNR and CDR2 FQNEAQ (reference sequence). CDR3 protein: CASSAPGHQTYNEQFF. The DNA for the CDR3 is TGTGCCAGCAGCGCACCGGGACACCAAACCTACAATGAGCAGTTCTTC.

The DNA for the CDR3 is TGTGCCAGCAGCTTAGAGCGGGGCCAGCCCCAGCATTTT. Translating it yields CASSLERGQPQHF. The rearrangement links TRBV11-2 to TRBJ1-5, with a weak D call TRBD1 (5 bases). Germline V gene lookup returns CDR1 SGHAT and CDR2 FQNNGV. With 0 bases removed from V and 7 bases from J, the gap between germline ends came to 7 bases. The CDR3 length is 13 residues.

The chain recombines TRBV5-1 with TRBJ2-5; 10 bases line up with TRBD2. The ends lost 4 bases at V and 5 bases at J; junction bases unmatched: 11. The CDR3 totals 16 residues. Looked up from germline, CDR1 is SGHRS and CDR2 is YFSETQ. In DNA form, the CDR3 reads TGCGCCAGCAGCGGTCCGGGACTAGCGTCCTGGGAGACCCAGTACTTC. Encoded protein: CASSGPGLASWETQYF.

J is TRBJ2-7 and V is TRBV14, with D tentatively TRBD1 (6 bases). With 2 bases removed from V and 2 bases from J, the gap between germline ends came to 10 bases. Germline CDR1 and CDR2: SGHDN and FVKESK. There are 14 residues in the CDR3. The CDR3 DNA reads as TGTGCCAGCAGCCAACAGGGGTTGGCCTACGAGCAGTACTTC. Protein: CASSQQGLAYEQYF.

J is TRBJ2-7 and V is TRBV5-1, with TRBD2 matching 9 bases. CDR3 size: 16 residues. Unmatched junction bases numbered 15, after V lost 4 bases and J lost 7 bases. The germline gives CDR1 SGHRS, CDR2 YFSETQ. The CDR3 DNA follows: TGCGCCAGCAGCGGGGGCGGGGGGGCGCCGTCGTATGAGCAGTACTTC. Protein product: CASSGGGGAPSYEQYF.

V usage is TRBV11-2 and J usage is TRBJ2-1; TRBD2 matches at 9 bases. J was trimmed by 3 bases and V by 4 bases; bases with no gene match: 16. Looked up from germline, CDR1 is SGHAT and CDR2 is FQNNGV. CDR3 length: 19 residues. The CDR3 region is CASSSPSRIAGADYNEQFF. The DNA for the CDR3 is TGTGCCAGCAGCTCCCCCAGTCGGATAGCGGGAGCCGACTACAATGAGCAGTTCTTC.